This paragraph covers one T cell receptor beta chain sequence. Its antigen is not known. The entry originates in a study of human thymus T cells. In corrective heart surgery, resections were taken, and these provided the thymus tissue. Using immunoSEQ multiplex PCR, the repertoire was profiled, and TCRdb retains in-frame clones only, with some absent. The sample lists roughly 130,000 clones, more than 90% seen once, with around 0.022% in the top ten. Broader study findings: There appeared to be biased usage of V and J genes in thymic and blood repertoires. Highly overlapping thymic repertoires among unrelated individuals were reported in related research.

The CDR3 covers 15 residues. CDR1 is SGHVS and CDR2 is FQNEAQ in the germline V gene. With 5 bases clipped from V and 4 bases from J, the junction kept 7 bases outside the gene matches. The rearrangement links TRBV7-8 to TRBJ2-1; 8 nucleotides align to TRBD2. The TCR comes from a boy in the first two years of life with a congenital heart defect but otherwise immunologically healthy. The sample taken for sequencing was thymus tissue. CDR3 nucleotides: TGTGCCAGCAGCCCCCGGGAGGGCGGTTACAATGAGCAGTTCTTC. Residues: CASSPREGGYNEQFF.